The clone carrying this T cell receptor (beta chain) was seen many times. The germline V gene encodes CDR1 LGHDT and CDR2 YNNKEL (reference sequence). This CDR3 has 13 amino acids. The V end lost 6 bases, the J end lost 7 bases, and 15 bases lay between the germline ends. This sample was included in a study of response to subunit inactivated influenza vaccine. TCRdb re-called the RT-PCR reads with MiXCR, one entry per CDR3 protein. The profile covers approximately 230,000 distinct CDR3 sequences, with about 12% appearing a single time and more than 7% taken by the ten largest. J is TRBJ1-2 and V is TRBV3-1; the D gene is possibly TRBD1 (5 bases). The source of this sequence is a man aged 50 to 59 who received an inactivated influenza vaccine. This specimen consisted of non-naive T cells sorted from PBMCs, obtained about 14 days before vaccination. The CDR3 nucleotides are TGTGCCAGCAGACGTGACTTCGGGGGTGGCTACACCTTC. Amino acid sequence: CASRRDFGGGYTF.